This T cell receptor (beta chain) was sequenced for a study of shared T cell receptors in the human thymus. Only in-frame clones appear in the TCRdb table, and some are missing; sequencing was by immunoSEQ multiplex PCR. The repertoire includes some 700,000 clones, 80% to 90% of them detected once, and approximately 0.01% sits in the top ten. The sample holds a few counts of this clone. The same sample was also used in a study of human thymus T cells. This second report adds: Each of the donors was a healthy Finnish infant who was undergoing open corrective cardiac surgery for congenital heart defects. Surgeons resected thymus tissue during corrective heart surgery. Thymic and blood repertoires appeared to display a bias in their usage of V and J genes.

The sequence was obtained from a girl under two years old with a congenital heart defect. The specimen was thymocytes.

CDR3 amino acids: CASSAHQGEVDAEAFF. In nucleotides, the CDR3 is TGTGCCAGCAGTGCCCATCAGGGGGAGGTAGACGCTGAAGCTTTCTTT. The chain carries TRBV27 and TRBJ1-1; TRBD1 matches 7 bases. CDR1 and CDR2 (germline): MNHEY, SMNVEV (reference sequence). V trimming: 5 bases; J trimming: 6 bases; junction bases outside the gene matches: 15. The CDR3 sequence is 16 residues long.